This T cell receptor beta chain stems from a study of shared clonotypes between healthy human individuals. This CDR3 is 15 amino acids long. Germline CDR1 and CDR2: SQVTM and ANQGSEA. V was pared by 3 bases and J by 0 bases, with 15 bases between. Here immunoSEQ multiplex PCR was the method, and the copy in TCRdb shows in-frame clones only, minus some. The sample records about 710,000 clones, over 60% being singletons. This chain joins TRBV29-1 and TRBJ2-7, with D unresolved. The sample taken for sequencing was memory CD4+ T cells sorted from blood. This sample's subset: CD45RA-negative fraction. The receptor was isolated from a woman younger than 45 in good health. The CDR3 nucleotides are TGCAGCGTTGATGATGAGGCCCGGTTCTCCTACGAGCAGTACTTC. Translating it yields CSVDDEARFSYEQYF.